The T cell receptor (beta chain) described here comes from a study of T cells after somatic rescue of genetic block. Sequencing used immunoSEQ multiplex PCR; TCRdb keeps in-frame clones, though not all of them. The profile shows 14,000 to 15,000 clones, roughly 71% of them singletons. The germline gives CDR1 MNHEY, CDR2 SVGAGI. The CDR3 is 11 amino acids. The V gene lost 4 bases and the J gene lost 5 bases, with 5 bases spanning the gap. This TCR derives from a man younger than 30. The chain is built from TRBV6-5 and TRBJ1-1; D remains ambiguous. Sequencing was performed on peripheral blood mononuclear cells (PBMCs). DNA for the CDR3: TGTGCCAGCAGTTCACTTACTGAAGCTTTCTTT. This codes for CASSSLTEAFF.